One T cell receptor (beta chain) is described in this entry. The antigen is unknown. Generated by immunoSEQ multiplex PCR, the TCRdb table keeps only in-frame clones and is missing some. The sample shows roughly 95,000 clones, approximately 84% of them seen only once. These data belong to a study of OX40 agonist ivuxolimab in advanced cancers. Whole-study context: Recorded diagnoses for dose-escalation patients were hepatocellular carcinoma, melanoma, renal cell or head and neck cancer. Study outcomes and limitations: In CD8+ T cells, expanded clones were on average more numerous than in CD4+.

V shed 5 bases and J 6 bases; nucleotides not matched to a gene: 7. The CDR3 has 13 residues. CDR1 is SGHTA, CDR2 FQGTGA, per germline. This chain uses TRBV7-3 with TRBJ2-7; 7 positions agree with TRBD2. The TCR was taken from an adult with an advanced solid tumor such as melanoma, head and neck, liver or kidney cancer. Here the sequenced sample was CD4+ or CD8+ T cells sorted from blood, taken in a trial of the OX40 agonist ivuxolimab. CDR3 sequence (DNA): TGTGCCAGCAGCCCCCGTCCGGGAGGCGAGCAGTACTTC. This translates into CASSPRPGGEQYF.